The rows below give T cell receptor beta chains drawn from one sample of a study of T-cell reconstitution after alpha-beta-depleted transplantation in children. One entry per CDR3 protein, called by TCRdb with MiXCR from the PCR reads. Of over 45,000 distinct CDR3 sequences in the sample, about a tenth were seen once. This sample comprised PBMCs, mostly from graft donor cells, obtained 60 days after TCRalphabeta/CD19-depleted stem cell transplant. The receptor source for this set is a male patient aged 2 to 9 who had a stem cell transplant for chronic granulomatous disease, so the T cells may come from the graft donor. Each CDR3 is given with its conserved first and last residue. D genes are given only for firm matches. Rows may omit the clone size; those that give it use once, few, many or a size class.

v_gene: TRBV9; abundance: .; j_gene: TRBJ2-3; len: 14; d_gene: .; CDR3nt: TGTGCCAGCAGCGTAGTGGGGGCGGCAGATACGCAGTATTTT; CDR3aa: CASSVVGAADTQYF
v_gene: TRBV5-1; abundance: many; j_gene: TRBJ1-2; len: 18; d_gene: TRBD1; CDR3nt: TGCGCCAGCAGCTTGGAATTCCAGGGGGAGGCCCCTTTTTATGGCTACACCTTC; CDR3aa: CASSLEFQGEAPFYGYTF
v_gene: TRBV10-1; abundance: many; j_gene: TRBJ2-7; len: 13; d_gene: .; CDR3nt: TGCGCCAGCAGTCCAGCCGGGCCTTACGAGCAGTACTTC; CDR3aa: CASSPAGPYEQYF
v_gene: TRBV7-2; abundance: many; j_gene: TRBJ2-7; len: 15; d_gene: TRBD2; CDR3nt: TGTGCCAGCAGCTTAACTAGCGGGAGCTCCTACGAGCAGTACTTC; CDR3aa: CASSLTSGSSYEQYF
v_gene: TRBV6-5; abundance: many; j_gene: TRBJ2-7; len: 12; d_gene: TRBD2; CDR3nt: TGTGCCAGCAGTTACCGGGGGGGCGAGCAGTACTTC; CDR3aa: CASSYRGGEQYF
v_gene: TRBV28; abundance: medium-sized; j_gene: TRBJ1-1; len: 16; d_gene: .; CDR3nt: TGTGCCAGCAGTTTAGAGGGGGGGATGATGAACACTGAAGCTTTCTTT; CDR3aa: CASSLEGGMMNTEAFF
v_gene: TRBV29-1; abundance: .; j_gene: TRBJ2-3; len: 14; d_gene: TRBD2; CDR3nt: TGCAGCGTTCAACCCGGGACTAGCCCAGATACGCAGTATTTT; CDR3aa: CSVQPGTSPDTQYF
v_gene: TRBV14; abundance: few; j_gene: TRBJ2-1; len: 20; d_gene: TRBD2; CDR3nt: TGTGCCAGCAGCCAAGAGCCTAGCGGGAGGGCGGGCTTGGGTTCCAATGAGCAGTTCTTC; CDR3aa: CASSQEPSGRAGLGSNEQFF
v_gene: TRBV6-2/TRBV6-3; abundance: few; j_gene: TRBJ1-2; len: 13; d_gene: TRBD1; CDR3nt: TGTGCCAGCCGGACAGGCGGGGTTCATGGCTACACCTTC; CDR3aa: CASRTGGVHGYTF
v_gene: TRBV7-2; abundance: few; j_gene: TRBJ2-5; len: 14; d_gene: .; CDR3nt: TGTGCCAGCAGCTTAGGAGGGAGGCAAGAGACCCAGTACTTC; CDR3aa: CASSLGGRQETQYF
v_gene: TRBV11-2; abundance: .; j_gene: TRBJ1-3; len: 17; d_gene: .; CDR3nt: TGTGCCAGCAGCTTAGACGGGCGGACCTACTCTGGAAACACCATATATTTT; CDR3aa: CASSLDGRTYSGNTIYF
v_gene: TRBV7-9; abundance: .; j_gene: TRBJ2-1; len: 15; d_gene: .; CDR3nt: TGTGCCAGCTTAGTCGGGATCGCAGAAGGTCGTGAGCAGTTCTTC; CDR3aa: CASLVGIAEGREQFF
v_gene: TRBV13; abundance: few; j_gene: TRBJ2-7; len: 17; d_gene: .; CDR3nt: TGTGCCAGCAGCTTTTGGATAGGCAGTTTGTCTACCAACGAGCAGTACTTC; CDR3aa: CASSFWIGSLSTNEQYF
v_gene: TRBV7-9; abundance: many; j_gene: TRBJ2-7; len: 15; d_gene: .; CDR3nt: TGTGCCAGCAGCTTAGTTGTAGCAGGGAGCCACGAGCAGTACTTC; CDR3aa: CASSLVVAGSHEQYF